This entry describes one T cell receptor beta chain. Looked up from germline, CDR1 is DFQATT and CDR2 is SNEGSKA (reference sequence). This CDR3 spans 10 amino acids. These data are taken from a study of blood T cell repertoires in COVID-19. Study-level background: Acute and convalescent COVID-19 samples came from the United States, Italy and Spain. From T cells, B-cell-depleted T cells, or PBMCs came the material, which was cDNA or gDNA.

Authors' methods: Reference gene primer amplification in the assay estimated nucleated cell counts. This table comes from immunoSEQ multiplex PCR, and its TCRdb copy is limited to in-frame clones, with some not included. The V and J calls and clone size come from that table; D and trimming were worked out from the DNA. In the table there are 200,000 to 250,000 clones, approximately 82% of which are singletons. This receptor was obtained from a young man who had recovered from COVID-19. Specimen: peripheral blood. V is TRBV20-1 and J is TRBJ1-1, with a tentative D call TRBD1 (6 bases). CDR3 sequence: CRQGVDGAFF. In nucleotides, the CDR3 is TGCAGACAGGGCGTCGATGGAGCTTTCTTT.